The 32 T cell receptor beta chains in this list originate from one sample, sequenced in a study of stem cell transplantation in POMP-related autoinflammatory disease. The protocol was immunoSEQ multiplex PCR, while the TCRdb copy is restricted to in-frame clones and leaves out a portion. Among more than 8,500 clones listed, around 75% were seen once. This material consisted of CD4+ T cells from PBMCs, taken after stem cell transplantation. The source of these receptors is a human patient with POMP-related autoinflammation and immune dysregulation (PRAID). Some T cells may have come from the graft donor.

The chain combines TRBV7-6 with TRBJ2-3; TRBD2 is a possible D gene (6 bases). The CDR3 sequence is 16 residues long. Germline CDR1 is SGHVS and CDR2 is FNYEAQ. Trimming shortened V by 5 bases and J by 0 bases, and 15 bases separated the two germline ends. The CDR3: CASSPVGGASTDTQYF. DNA for the CDR3: TGTGCCAGCAGCCCAGTGGGCGGGGCTAGCACAGATACGCAGTATTTT.

This chain links TRBV10-3 with TRBJ2-7; TRBD1 aligns across 8 bases. J was trimmed by 0 bases and V by 3 bases; bases with no gene match: 4. Germline loops: CDR1 ENHRY, CDR2 SYGVKD. The CDR3 contains 15 residues. In DNA form, the CDR3 reads TGTGCCATCAGTGACCCCGGGACAGGCTCCTACGAGCAGTACTTC. It codes for CAISDPGTGSYEQYF.

CDR3 protein: CASSGRESGMNTEAFF. CDR3 DNA sequence: TGCGCCAGCAGCGGAAGGGAGTCGGGTATGAACACTGAAGCTTTCTTT. This chain connects TRBV5-1 to TRBJ1-1; no clear D. Germline V gives CDR1 SGHRS, CDR2 YFSETQ. The CDR3 runs 16 residues. Trimming stripped 4 bases from V and 0 bases from J, with 16 bases between.

This clone was observed a single time. The chain is built from TRBV25-1 and TRBJ2-6, with TRBD2 matching over 13 bases. V shed 4 bases and J 0 bases; nucleotides not matched to a gene: 3. The V gene's germline CDR1 is MGHDK and CDR2 SYGVNS. The CDR3 is 18 residues long. CDR3 residues: CASSGGLAGNSGANVLTF. In DNA form, the CDR3 reads TGTGCCAGCAGTGGGGGACTAGCGGGGAACTCTGGGGCCAACGTCCTGACTTTC. The variable domain in full, with the rest retrieved from reference TRBV25-1 and TRBJ2-6, is EADIYQTPRYLVIGTGKKITLECSQTMGHDKMYWYQQDPGMELHLIHYSYGVNSTEKGDLSSESTVSRIRTEHFPLTLESARPSHTSQYLCASSGGLAGNSGANVLTFGAGSRLTVL.

V and J are TRBV5-8 and TRBJ1-1; the D is unclear. Trimming left V 0 bases short and J 0 bases short, with 9 bases between. The germline V gene encodes CDR1 SGHTS and CDR2 YDEGEE. This CDR3 spans 15 amino acids. DNA of the CDR3: TGTGCCAGCAGCTTGGGCAGGATTGTGAACACTGAAGCTTTCTTT. Translating it yields CASSLGRIVNTEAFF.

V is TRBV28 and J is TRBJ2-3; 11 positions match TRBD2. The CDR3 has 17 amino acids. The germline V gene encodes CDR1 MDHEN and CDR2 SYDVKM. V shed 6 bases, J shed 2 bases, and the junction held 10 bases outside the gene matches. The CDR3 sequence is CASSLIAGGPDTDTQYF. The DNA of the CDR3 is TGTGCCAGCAGCCTAATAGCGGGAGGGCCCGACACAGATACGCAGTATTTT.

V and J are TRBV11-3 and TRBJ1-6, with D unclear. CDR3 length: 13 amino acids. Trimming removed 5 bases at V and 8 bases at J, with 10 bases between. Germline CDR1 is SGHNT and CDR2 is YENEEA. The CDR3 reads CASSPTYDSPLHF. Written as DNA, the CDR3 is TGTGCCAGCAGCCCAACGTATGATTCACCCCTCCACTTT. The variable domain in full, with the rest retrieved from reference TRBV11-3 and TRBJ1-6, is EAGVVQSPRYKIIEKKQPVAFWCNPISGHNTLYWYLQNLGQGPELLIRYENEEAVDDSQLPKDRFSAERLKGVDSTLKIQPAELGDSAVYLCASSPTYDSPLHFGNGTRLTVT.

V is TRBV7-9 and J is TRBJ2-1; 8 bases are a match to TRBD1. Germline V gives CDR1 SEHNR, CDR2 FQNEAQ (reference sequence). J gave up 6 bases and V 2 bases, and 9 bases lay outside the gene matches. The CDR3 has 16 residues. CDR3 residues: CASSLRRRGLGNEQFF. CDR3 nucleotides: TGTGCCAGCAGCTTACGTCGCAGGGGGCTAGGCAATGAGCAGTTCTTC.

The gene calls are TRBV5-4 and TRBJ2-2, with 13 nucleotides matching TRBD2. The junction had 8 bases not matched to a gene; V was cut back by 4 bases and J by 8 bases. There are 16 residues in the CDR3. The germline gives CDR1 SGHNT, CDR2 YYREEE (reference sequence). CDR3 amino acids: CASSQRLAGGPGELFF. The CDR3 region has the DNA TGTGCCAGCAGCCAGCGACTAGCGGGAGGTCCAGGGGAGCTGTTTTTT.

The J gene is TRBJ1-4, the V gene TRBV5-1; 7 nucleotides match TRBD1. V gave up 2 bases and J gave up 7 bases; unmatched junction bases: 2. Germline loops: CDR1 SGHRS, CDR2 YFSETQ. The CDR3 totals 13 residues. The CDR3 coding sequence is TGCGCCAGCAGCTTCAGGGGGAGTGAAAAACTGTTTTTT. Its translation is CASSFRGSEKLFF.

A few counts support this clone. V and J are TRBV6-1 and TRBJ1-5; 7 nucleotides agree with TRBD1. The V and J ends lost 2 bases and 5 bases, in that order; junction bases with no gene match: 6. Germline V lookup: CDR1 MNHNS, CDR2 SASEGT. The CDR3 spans 15 residues. The CDR3 region is CASSESTGSDQPQHF. The CDR3 bases are TGTGCCAGCAGTGAATCGACAGGGAGCGATCAGCCCCAGCATTTT.

The J gene is TRBJ1-2, the V gene TRBV19; the match to TRBD1 covers 8 bases. The germline CDR1 and CDR2 sequences are LNHDA and SQIVND (reference sequence). The CDR3 spans 15 residues. The trim removed 4 bases at V and 5 bases at J, leaving 9 bases unmatched. CDR3: CASSTRQGTTYGYTF. The CDR3 DNA reads TGTGCCAGTAGTACCCGACAGGGGACAACGTATGGCTACACCTTC.

This chain connects TRBV11-1 to TRBJ2-5; D possibly matches TRBD1 or TRBD2 (5 bases each). Trimming stripped 5 bases from V and 7 bases from J, with 14 bases between. The CDR3 has 13 residues. CDR1 is SGHAT, CDR2 FQDESV, per germline (reference sequence). The CDR3 bases are TGTGCCAGCAGCCTACAGGCGAGCGGGACCCAGTACTTC. Amino acids: CASSLQASGTQYF.

CDR3 DNA: TGTGCCAGCAGTGCTGGAGGGGGCCGGGGAGTTGAAGCTTTCTTT. Its protein is CASSAGGGRGVEAFF. V gene TRBV16 combines with J gene TRBJ1-1; 7 nucleotides line up with TRBD1. Germline V gives CDR1 KGHSY, CDR2 FQNENV. J was trimmed by 7 bases and V by 6 bases; bases with no gene match: 14. This CDR3 contains 15 residues.

This chain links TRBV2 with TRBJ1-5; no firm D call. V was trimmed by 2 bases and J by 2 bases, leaving 4 bases between them. The CDR3 is 13 residues long. The germline V gene encodes CDR1 SNHLY and CDR2 FYNNEI. The CDR3 protein is CASSEIGNQPQHF. The CDR3 region has the DNA TGTGCCAGCAGTGAAATCGGCAATCAGCCCCAGCATTTT.

This chain joins TRBV15 and TRBJ2-1, with 7 bases matching TRBD1. The CDR3 is made up of 15 amino acids. The germline V gene encodes CDR1 LNHNV and CDR2 YYDKDF (reference sequence). V dropped 5 bases and J dropped 2; count of bases not matched to a gene: 6. The CDR3 nucleotides read TGTGCCACCAGCCCCCGGACAGGACCCTACAATGAGCAGTTCTTC. Its translation is CATSPRTGPYNEQFF.

V gene TRBV19 combines with J gene TRBJ1-5, with 9 bases aligning to TRBD1. The CDR3 consists of 18 residues. Per germline, CDR1 LNHDA and CDR2 SQIVND (reference sequence). V trimming: 4 bases; J trimming: 3 bases; junction bases outside the gene matches: 13. Here the CDR3 reads CASSTRLRTGVDNQPQHF. CDR3 sequence (DNA): TGTGCCAGTAGTACCAGACTCCGGACAGGGGTCGACAATCAGCCCCAGCATTTT.

The chain has TRBV7-9 and TRBJ2-3; no clear D gene. CDR1 is SEHNR, CDR2 FQNEAQ, per germline (reference sequence). This CDR3 contains 12 residues. Between the trimmed V and J ends, which lost 5 bases and 4 bases, there was a span of 7 bases. The CDR3 reads CASSREPDTQYF. DNA of the CDR3: TGTGCCAGCAGCCGCGAGCCAGATACGCAGTATTTT.

The rearrangement links TRBV7-3 to TRBJ2-7; TRBD2 is a possible D gene (6 bases). Looked up from germline, CDR1 is SGHTA and CDR2 is FQGTGA. Trimming cost V 3 bases and J 0 bases, with 12 bases left between them. This CDR3 spans 15 amino acids. The CDR3: CASSLAGTPSYEQYF. For the CDR3, the DNA is TGTGCCAGCAGCTTGGCCGGGACTCCCTCCTACGAGCAGTACTTC.

The chain combines TRBV7-9 with TRBJ2-7; 8 bases are shared with TRBD1. The CDR3 has 15 residues. The V gene end was trimmed by 5 bases and the J gene end by 4 bases; junction bases not matched to a gene: 10. The V gene's germline CDR1 is SEHNR and CDR2 FQNEAQ (reference sequence). CDR3 sequence reads: CASSSPDRGHYEQYF. CDR3 nucleotides: TGTGCCAGCAGCAGCCCCGACAGGGGCCATTACGAGCAGTACTTC.

The chain links TRBV6-1 to TRBJ2-3; 11 bases are a match to TRBD2. J was trimmed by 4 bases and V by 4 bases; bases with no gene match: 10. The CDR3 length is 17 residues. Germline loops: CDR1 MNHNS, CDR2 SASEGT. CDR3: CASSVTTLAGGPDTQYF. The CDR3 nucleotides read TGTGCCAGCAGTGTAACCACTCTAGCGGGGGGTCCAGATACGCAGTATTTT.

V and J are TRBV7-2 and TRBJ2-7; TRBD2 might be the D (6 bases). Germline V CDR1 and CDR2: SGHTA, FQGNSA. V lost 1 base, J lost 7 bases, and 17 bases lay in between. This CDR3 spans 15 amino acids. The DNA of the CDR3 is TGTGCCAGCAGCTTAGGGGTAGCGGTCCGCCGGGAGCAGTACTTC. Its protein product is CASSLGVAVRREQYF.

This chain uses TRBV6-5 with TRBJ1-1; 9 bases match TRBD1. Unmatched junction bases numbered 11, after V lost 10 bases and J lost 5 bases. The CDR3 has 14 amino acids. Germline CDR1 reads MNHEY; CDR2 reads SVGAGI. In DNA form, the CDR3 reads TGTGCCACAGGAAACGGACAGGGGTGGACTGAAGCTTTCTTT. This translates into CATGNGQGWTEAFF.

The rearrangement uses TRBV11-2 and TRBJ1-3, with a tentative D call TRBD1 (6 bases). The CDR3 length is 16 residues. CDR1 is SGHAT, CDR2 FQNNGV, per germline. The ends were cut back, 4 bases at V and 0 bases at J, with 13 bases in the middle. The CDR3 spells CASSSGQILSGNTIYF. CDR3 in DNA: TGTGCCAGCAGCTCCGGACAGATACTCTCTGGAAACACCATATATTTT.

This clone was found once. The CDR3 loop is CASSEASDNEQFF. The CDR3 DNA reads TGTGCCAGCAGTGAAGCTAGCGACAATGAGCAGTTCTTC. The rearrangement uses TRBV6-1 and TRBJ2-1; the D gene is possibly TRBD2 (5 bases). Trimming removed 0 bases at V and 5 bases at J, with 5 bases between. The CDR3 spans 13 residues. Germline CDR1 is MNHNS and CDR2 is SASEGT.

V and J are TRBV19 and TRBJ2-1; D is uncertain. V was shortened by 4 bases and J by 6 bases, with 13 bases between the two germline ends. Per germline, CDR1 LNHDA and CDR2 SQIVND (reference sequence). The CDR3 runs 14 residues. CDR3 loop: CASSRVSFGNEQFF. CDR3 in DNA: TGTGCCAGTAGTAGGGTGTCTTTCGGCAATGAGCAGTTCTTC.

This clone has only a few counts. This chain uses TRBV28 with TRBJ1-2; D gene uncertain. CDR3 length: 14 amino acids. The ends were cut back, 3 bases at V and 4 bases at J, with 12 bases in the middle. Germline values: CDR1 MDHEN, CDR2 SYDVKM. This CDR3 reads CASSLAIQIYGYTF. The CDR3 DNA reads as TGTGCCAGCAGTTTGGCGATACAGATCTATGGCTACACCTTC.

CDR3 amino acids: CASSLGMGLSTDTQYF. The CDR3 DNA follows: TGCGCCAGCAGCCTCGGGATGGGGTTGAGCACAGATACGCAGTATTTT. This chain links TRBV5-1 with TRBJ2-3, with D perhaps TRBD2 (5 bases). Germline assignment: CDR1 SGHRS and CDR2 YFSETQ. V was pared by 4 bases and J by 0 bases, with 15 bases between. The CDR3 totals 16 residues.

This clone was observed a few times. This sequence joins TRBV11-2 and TRBJ2-1; D might be TRBD2 (6 bases). This CDR3 is built from 14 residues. Germline V gene sequence: CDR1 SGHAT, CDR2 FQNNGV. Trimming stripped 2 bases from V and 9 bases from J, with 14 bases between. CDR3 loop: CASSLPLAKVEQFF. CDR3 nucleotide sequence: TGTGCCAGCAGCTTACCACTAGCTAAGGTTGAGCAGTTCTTC. Combining the CDR3 with reference TRBV11-2 and TRBJ2-1 gives the whole variable domain EAGVAQSPRYKIIEKRQSVAFWCNPISGHATLYWYQQILGQGPKLLIQFQNNGVVDDSQLPKDRFSAERLKGVDSTLKIQPAKLEDSAVYLCASSLPLAKVEQFFGPGTRLTVL.

Concerning this clone itself: A junction boundary mismatches the germline segment, possibly from a read error. V and J are TRBV28 and TRBJ2-1; the match to TRBD2 covers 11 bases. Germline V gene sequence: CDR1 MDHEN, CDR2 SYDVKM. The CDR3 extends over 20 amino acids. CDR3 in amino acids: CASSLWGGLAGGNIYNEQFF. The CDR3 DNA follows: TGTGCCAGCAGCTTATGGGGGGGCCTAGCGGGAGGCAATATTTACAATGAGCAGTTCTTC.

This clone has just one count. V is TRBV7-8 and J is TRBJ1-1; 12 bases are a match to TRBD1. J gave up 4 bases and V 6 bases, and 9 bases lay outside the gene matches. The CDR3 sequence is 16 residues long. CDR1 is SGHVS, CDR2 FQNEAQ, per germline. The CDR3 DNA sequence: TGTGCCAGCAGACAAAAGGGACAGGGGGCCGGCACTGAAGCTTTCTTT. Protein sequence: CASRQKGQGAGTEAFF.

V usage is TRBV5-5 and J usage is TRBJ1-2, with 8 bases identical to TRBD1. The CDR3 covers 15 residues. The germline V gene encodes CDR1 SGHKS and CDR2 YYEKEE (reference sequence). Losses at the gene ends were 0 bases for V and 4 bases for J; bases not matched to a gene: 5. CDR3 in amino acids: CASSLGTGRAYGYTF. CDR3 DNA sequence: TGTGCCAGCAGCTTGGGGACAGGGAGGGCCTATGGCTACACCTTC.